What follows are 26 T cell receptor beta chains derived from one specimen sequenced in a study of T cells after yellow fever vaccination. TCRdb re-called the 5' RACE reads with MiXCR, one entry per CDR3 protein. The repertoire holds 300,000 to 400,000 distinct CDR3 sequences, with 6.2% as singletons. Source: PBMCs, taken 5 days after the yellow fever booster vaccination. All receptors come from a man in his thirties or forties who received the YFV17D yellow fever vaccine.

This clonotype appeared many times. The CDR3 spells CASSSSGTYEQYF. The DNA for the CDR3 is TGTGCCAGCAGTTCTAGCGGGACCTACGAGCAGTACTTC. The V call is TRBV12-3 or TRBV12-4, the J call TRBJ2-7, with 9 bases identical to TRBD2. This CDR3 comprises 13 residues. Trimming removed 4 bases from V and 2 bases from J; junction bases left unmatched: 0.

Ten or more counts support this clonotype. V usage is TRBV7-8 and J usage is TRBJ2-3, with D maybe TRBD1 (5 bases). In germline, CDR1 is SGHVS, CDR2 FQNEAQ. The CDR3 runs to 15 residues. The V gene lost 0 bases and the J gene lost 4 bases, with 11 bases spanning the gap. CDR3 nucleotide sequence: TGTGCCAGCAGCTTAGCGGGCAGGGCCGCAGATACGCAGTATTTT. Translating gives CASSLAGRAADTQYF.

The chain is built from TRBV4-3 and TRBJ2-7; unclear D gene. CDR3 length equals 13 residues. Germline V gene data show CDR1 as LGHNA and CDR2 as YSLEER. The V and J ends lost 0 bases and 6 bases respectively, with 9 bases between them. CDR3 nucleotide sequence: TGCGCCAGCAGCCAAGATGGGATCCGCGAGCAGTACTTC. Protein product: CASSQDGIREQYF.

This clonotype was observed a few times. V gene TRBV5-4 combines with J gene TRBJ2-2; 10 positions agree with TRBD2. Germline V gene lookup returns CDR1 SGHNT and CDR2 YYREEE (reference sequence). The CDR3 length is 13 residues. V dropped 5 bases and J dropped 7; count of bases not matched to a gene: 2. The CDR3 is CASRGTSDGELFF. The DNA for the CDR3 is TGTGCCAGCAGGGGGACTAGCGACGGGGAGCTGTTTTTT.

The table lists this clonotype with many counts. The J gene is TRBJ2-2, the V gene TRBV19; D is undetermined. The germline V and J ends were trimmed by 3 bases and 6 bases, with 8 bases remaining between them. The CDR3 totals 13 residues. From germline, CDR1 is LNHDA and CDR2 SQIVND (reference sequence). The chain's CDR3 is CASSIQLAGELFF. CDR3 sequence (DNA): TGTGCCAGTAGTATCCAGTTGGCCGGGGAGCTGTTTTTT.

This clonotype was seen repeatedly, ten times or more. The chain links TRBV5-1 to TRBJ2-7, with D possibly matching TRBD1 (5 bases). V was shortened by 4 bases and J by 7 bases, with 21 bases between the two germline ends. The CDR3 has 15 amino acids. The V gene's germline CDR1 is SGHRS and CDR2 YFSETQ. The CDR3 DNA reads TGCGCCAGCAGCGTCCTGGGGCCCCCGGAAGGAGAGCAGTACTTC. Translating it yields CASSVLGPPEGEQYF.

This clonotype was seen many times. The gene calls are TRBV7-2 and TRBJ2-7; TRBD2 agrees at 7 bases. Trimming at V came to 2 bases and at J to 3 bases, leaving 16 bases not matched to a gene. The CDR3 has 18 residues. Germline lookup yields CDR1 SGHTA and CDR2 FQGNSA. CDR3 DNA sequence: TGTGCCAGCAGCTTAACGGGCCGCTCCTTAGCGGGTGGCTACGAGCAGTACTTC. It encodes CASSLTGRSLAGGYEQYF.

The table lists this clonotype with a few counts. This chain's CDR3 is CSRLAGGDNEQFF. CDR3 bases: TGCAGTAGACTAGCGGGAGGGGACAATGAGCAGTTCTTC. The V and J genes are TRBV20-1 and TRBJ2-1, with 14 bases identical to TRBD2. Germline V gene data show CDR1 as DFQATT and CDR2 as SNEGSKA (reference sequence). The CDR3 is 13 residues long. V lost 8 bases and J lost 5; bases outside the gene matches: 2.

This clonotype was detected a few times. The rearrangement uses TRBV6-2 or TRBV6-3 and TRBJ1-2; 7 nucleotides line up with TRBD1. CDR1 and CDR2 (germline): MNHEY, SVGEGT. V dropped 4 bases and J dropped 8; count of bases not matched to a gene: 7. This CDR3 spans 13 amino acids. The DNA for the CDR3 is TGTGCCAGCAGTTGGGGACAGCTCCGAGGCTACACCTTC. It codes for CASSWGQLRGYTF.

The CDR3 protein is CASSPLGQGETGELFF. CDR3 bases: TGTGCCAGCAGCCCACTGGGACAGGGGGAAACCGGGGAGCTGTTTTTT. The rearrangement links TRBV7-9 to TRBJ2-2; 11 positions agree with TRBD1. Germline assignment: CDR1 SEHNR and CDR2 FQNEAQ (reference sequence). This CDR3 is built from 16 residues. The J segment lost 5 bases and the V segment lost 5 bases, leaving 7 bases of the junction unmatched.

This clonotype was observed a few times. The chain recombines TRBV5-4 with TRBJ1-1, with TRBD1 matching over 7 bases. Per the germline V gene, CDR1 is SGHNT and CDR2 is YYREEE (reference sequence). This CDR3 is built from 14 residues. Unmatched junction bases numbered 4, after V lost 4 bases and J lost 1 base. CDR3 in DNA: TGTGCCAGCAGCCTCGACAGGGAGAACACTGAAGCTTTCTTT. This gives the protein CASSLDRENTEAFF.

This clonotype was recorded many times. V gene TRBV19 combines with J gene TRBJ1-2; D is uncertain. The V end lost 7 bases, the J end lost 5 bases, and 20 bases lay between the germline ends. The length of the CDR3 is 15 residues. Germline V gives CDR1 LNHDA, CDR2 SQIVND (reference sequence). CDR3 in DNA: TGTGCCAGTACCGTAATTCTCGGGAAGGCTTATGGCTACACCTTC. This sequence encodes CASTVILGKAYGYTF.

This clonotype was detected many times. This chain joins TRBV10-3 and TRBJ2-3; 10 bases fit TRBD1. Germline V CDR1 and CDR2: ENHRY, SYGVKD. CDR3 length equals 15 residues. J was trimmed by 4 bases and V by 4 bases; bases with no gene match: 5. CDR3 in amino acids: CAISGPGTGADTQYF. The DNA of the CDR3 is TGTGCCATCAGTGGCCCCGGGACAGGGGCAGATACGCAGTATTTT.

This clonotype appeared a few times. This chain uses TRBV5-1 with TRBJ2-7; no definite D call. The ends were cut back, 1 base at V and 0 bases at J, with 5 bases in the middle. The CDR3 has 13 residues. Germline V lookup: CDR1 SGHRS, CDR2 YFSETQ. The CDR3 region is CASSLHSSYEQYF. CDR3 DNA sequence: TGCGCCAGCAGCTTGCACAGCTCCTACGAGCAGTACTTC.

This clonotype came up a few times. The V call is TRBV27, the J call TRBJ2-7, with no clear D. Trimming shortened V by 8 bases and J by 6 bases, and 20 bases separated the two germline ends. The germline V gene encodes CDR1 MNHEY and CDR2 SMNVEV (reference sequence). The CDR3 is made up of 14 amino acids. As DNA, the CDR3 is TGTGCCAGCTCACCGGAGAGGTTTTTTGGCGAGCAGTACTTC. Translation: CASSPERFFGEQYF.

At least ten counts were recorded for this clonotype. The V and J genes are TRBV28 and TRBJ2-7; D not certain. Germline V lookup: CDR1 MDHEN, CDR2 SYDVKM. Between the trimmed V and J ends, which lost 7 bases and 1 base, there was a span of 26 bases. This CDR3 is 18 amino acids long. This chain's CDR3 is CASISNFYSRDASYEQYF. In nucleotides, the CDR3 is TGTGCCAGCATCTCCAATTTCTACAGCCGCGACGCTTCCTACGAGCAGTACTTC.

This clonotype came up many times. In DNA form, the CDR3 reads TGTGCCAGCAGCCCCGGCCCGGGCGATGAGCAGTTCTTC. Its translation: CASSPGPGDEQFF. The V gene is TRBV7-2, the J gene TRBJ2-1; D ambiguous. The ends were cut back, 5 bases at V and 8 bases at J, with 13 bases in the middle. The germline gives CDR1 SGHTA, CDR2 FQGNSA. The CDR3 extends over 13 amino acids.

This clonotype was seen at least ten times. The chain recombines TRBV5-1 with TRBJ2-7; the match to TRBD2 covers 7 bases. The CDR3 is made up of 14 amino acids. V was pared by 7 bases and J by 6 bases, with 13 bases of the junction left unmatched. CDR1 is SGHRS, CDR2 YFSETQ, per germline. The CDR3 DNA reads as TGCGCCAGCGGTAGGGACTACGTGAAGGTCGAGCAGTACTTC. It encodes CASGRDYVKVEQYF.

This clonotype was found a few times. V gene TRBV27 combines with J gene TRBJ2-5; a possible D gene is TRBD2 (6 bases). Looked up from germline, CDR1 is MNHEY and CDR2 is SMNVEV (reference sequence). V lost 0 bases to trimming and J lost 1 base, with 12 bases between them. The CDR3 extends over 16 amino acids. The CDR3 protein is CASSLSGTGGQETQYF. In nucleotides, the CDR3 is TGTGCCAGCAGTTTATCGGGCACCGGGGGCCAAGAGACCCAGTACTTC.

This clonotype was observed many times. The chain has TRBV7-9 and TRBJ1-6, with D perhaps matching TRBD1 (5 bases). CDR1 is SEHNR and CDR2 is FQNEAQ in the germline V gene (reference sequence). This CDR3 contains 16 residues. V gave up 5 bases and J gave up 0 bases, with 11 bases separating them. The CDR3 region has the DNA TGTGCCAGCAGCAGGGACTCTAGCTCCTATAATTCACCCCTCCACTTT. It is translated as CASSRDSSSYNSPLHF.

This clonotype was detected a few times. J is TRBJ2-1 and V is TRBV5-1; the D is unclear. V was shortened by 5 bases and J by 1 base, with 13 bases between the two germline ends. This CDR3 has 15 residues. Per germline, CDR1 SGHRS and CDR2 YFSETQ. CDR3 amino acids: CASSYKTDSYNEQFF. CDR3 nucleotide sequence: TGCGCCAGCAGTTACAAGACGGATTCCTACAATGAGCAGTTCTTC.

This rearrangement joins TRBV12-3 or TRBV12-4 to TRBJ2-7; the match to TRBD1 covers 9 bases. The CDR3 covers 15 residues. The trim removed 5 bases at V and 1 base at J, leaving 6 bases unmatched. CDR3 region: CASSNPGQGSYEQYF. CDR3 bases: TGTGCCAGCAGTAACCCGGGACAGGGATCCTACGAGCAGTACTTC.

This clonotype was seen more than once but under ten times. The chain carries TRBV5-4 and TRBJ2-5, with TRBD2 identical over 8 bases. The CDR3 covers 16 residues. Trimming cost V 0 bases and J 1 base; bases outside gene matches: 5. CDR1 is SGHNT, CDR2 YYREEE, per germline (reference sequence). Here the CDR3 reads CASSLGSGSFQETQYF. DNA for the CDR3: TGTGCCAGCAGCTTGGGGAGCGGGAGCTTCCAAGAGACCCAGTACTTC.

The chain combines TRBV11-2 with TRBJ2-2; TRBD2 matches 9 bases. The CDR3 runs to 16 residues. V lost 3 bases to trimming and J lost 8 bases; unmatched junction nucleotides: 10. Germline V gene sequence: CDR1 SGHAT, CDR2 FQNNGV. The CDR3 bases are TGTGCCAGCAGCTTTAGTAGCGGGAGTCCTCCGGGGGAGCTGTTTTTT. Its protein is CASSFSSGSPPGELFF. Full variable domain (missing parts from reference TRBV11-2 and TRBJ2-2): EAGVAQSPRYKIIEKRQSVAFWCNPISGHATLYWYQQILGQGPKLLIQFQNNGVVDDSQLPKDRFSAERLKGVDSTLKIQPAKLEDSAVYLCASSFSSGSPPGELFFGEGSRLTVL.

This clonotype was counted between two and nine times. This chain connects TRBV2 to TRBJ2-7, with a weak D call TRBD2 (5 bases). V was pared by 7 bases and J by 12 bases, with 19 bases between. Germline assignment: CDR1 SNHLY and CDR2 FYNNEI. The CDR3 totals 12 residues. The CDR3 bases are TGTGCCAGCACCATGACCCCGACGGGGTCGTACTTC. Translating gives CASTMTPTGSYF.

The gene calls are TRBV20-1 and TRBJ2-2; no reliable D call. This CDR3 region has 18 residues. V was clipped by 0 bases and J by 0 bases, with 17 bases between them. Per the germline V gene, CDR1 is DFQATT and CDR2 is SNEGSKA (reference sequence). The CDR3 protein is CSARDARRGTANTGELFF. CDR3 in DNA: TGCAGTGCTAGAGATGCTCGTCGTGGTACCGCGAACACCGGGGAGCTGTTTTTT.